The clone carrying this T cell receptor (beta chain) has a single count. Its antigen is unknown. Germline V gene sequence: CDR1 MNHEY, CDR2 SMNVEV (reference sequence). Trimming pared 6 bases from V and 1 base from J, leaving 12 bases between. There are 14 residues in the CDR3. Generated by immunoSEQ multiplex PCR, the TCRdb table keeps only in-frame clones and is missing some. The data hold fewer than 200,000 clones, with about 66% observed a single time. The data were taken from a study of shared clonotypes between healthy human individuals. Study-level findings and limits: Several donors held about 5% of naive CD4 clonotypes in common.

The V gene is TRBV27, the J gene TRBJ1-1, with TRBD1 as a possible D gene (5 bases). Input material: memory CD4+ T cells sorted from blood. As to subset: CD45RA-negative fraction. The receptor's source is a man aged 25 to 40 in good health. The CDR3 coding sequence is TGTGCCAGCAGACCACAGGCCAAGAACACTGAAGCTTTCTTT. Protein product: CASRPQAKNTEAFF.